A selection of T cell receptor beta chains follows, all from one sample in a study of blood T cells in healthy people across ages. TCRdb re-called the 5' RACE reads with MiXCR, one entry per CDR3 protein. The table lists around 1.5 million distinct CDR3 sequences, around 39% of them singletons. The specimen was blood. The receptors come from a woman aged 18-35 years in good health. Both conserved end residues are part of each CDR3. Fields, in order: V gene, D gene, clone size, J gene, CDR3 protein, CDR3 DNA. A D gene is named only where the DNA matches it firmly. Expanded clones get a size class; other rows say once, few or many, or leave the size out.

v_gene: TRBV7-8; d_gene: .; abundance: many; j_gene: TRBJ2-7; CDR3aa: CASSLKGGSSYEQYF; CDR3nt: TGTGCCAGCAGCTTAAAGGGTGGGAGCTCCTACGAGCAGTACTTC
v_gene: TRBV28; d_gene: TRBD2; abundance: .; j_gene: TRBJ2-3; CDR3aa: CASREGGDTQYF; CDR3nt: TGCGCCAGCAGGGAGGGTGGGGATACGCAGTATTTT
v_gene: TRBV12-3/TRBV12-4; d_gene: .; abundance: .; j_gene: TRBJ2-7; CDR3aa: CASSLRAHPAYEQYF; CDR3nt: TGTGCCAGCAGTTTACGGGCCCACCCAGCCTACGAGCAGTACTTC
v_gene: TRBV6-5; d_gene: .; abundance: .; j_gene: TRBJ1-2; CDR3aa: CASRRDLNYGYTF; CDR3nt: TGTGCCAGCAGAAGAGACCTCAACTATGGCTACACCTTC
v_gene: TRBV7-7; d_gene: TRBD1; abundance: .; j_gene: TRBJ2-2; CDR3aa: CASSSGQGAGELFF; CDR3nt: TGTGCCAGCAGCTCCGGACAGGGGGCCGGGGAGCTGTTTTTT
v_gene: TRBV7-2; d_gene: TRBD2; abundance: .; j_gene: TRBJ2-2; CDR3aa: CASVTWGASGSFLHTGELFF; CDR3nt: TGTGCCAGCGTAACCTGGGGGGCTAGCGGGTCTTTCCTCCACACCGGGGAGCTGTTTTTT
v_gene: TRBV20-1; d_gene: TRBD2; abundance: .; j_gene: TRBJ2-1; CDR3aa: CSARDSSSGSYNEQFF; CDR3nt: TGCAGTGCTAGAGATAGTTCTAGCGGATCCTACAATGAGCAGTTCTTC
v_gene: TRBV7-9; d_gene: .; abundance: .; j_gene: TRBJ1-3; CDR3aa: CASSDTSSGNTIYF; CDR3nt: TGTGCCAGCAGCGATACAAGCTCTGGAAACACCATATATTTT
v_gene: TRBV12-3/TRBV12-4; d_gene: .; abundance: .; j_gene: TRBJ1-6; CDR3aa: CASSLKGTSSPLHF; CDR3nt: TGTGCCAGCAGTTTAAAGGGAACGAGTTCACCCCTCCACTTT
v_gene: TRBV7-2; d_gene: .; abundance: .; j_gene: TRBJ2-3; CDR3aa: CASSLASPTQYF; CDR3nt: TGTGCCAGCAGCTTAGCGTCACCGACGCAGTATTTT
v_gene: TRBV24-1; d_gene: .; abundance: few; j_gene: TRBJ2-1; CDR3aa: CATSDLSFFLQGTRNEQFF; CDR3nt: TGTGCCACCAGTGATTTGTCCTTCTTCTTACAGGGTACCCGCAATGAGCAGTTCTTC
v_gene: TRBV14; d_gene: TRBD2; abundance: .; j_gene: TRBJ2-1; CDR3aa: CASSHRTSGTGEQFF; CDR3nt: TGTGCCAGCAGCCACAGGACTAGCGGGACGGGTGAGCAGTTCTTC
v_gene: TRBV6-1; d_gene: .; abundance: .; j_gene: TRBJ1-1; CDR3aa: CASVIGGLTEAFF; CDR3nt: TGTGCCAGCGTTATTGGAGGGCTCACTGAAGCTTTCTTT
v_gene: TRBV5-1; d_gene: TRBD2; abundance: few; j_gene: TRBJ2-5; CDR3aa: CASNLETSGILKTQYF; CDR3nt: TGCGCCAGCAACCTCGAGACTAGCGGGATTTTAAAGACCCAGTACTTC
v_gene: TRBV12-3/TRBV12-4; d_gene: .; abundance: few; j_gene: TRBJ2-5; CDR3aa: CASSFRVNSQETQYF; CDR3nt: TGTGCCAGCAGTTTCAGAGTGAACTCACAAGAGACCCAGTACTTC
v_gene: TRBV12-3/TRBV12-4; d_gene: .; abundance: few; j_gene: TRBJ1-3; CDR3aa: CASSLSSVAGNTIYF; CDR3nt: TGTGCCAGCAGTTTATCGTCGGTAGCTGGAAACACCATATATTTT
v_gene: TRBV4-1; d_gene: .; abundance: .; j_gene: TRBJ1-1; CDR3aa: CASSQDRVIAEAFF; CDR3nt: TGCGCCAGCAGCCAAGATCGAGTTATTGCTGAAGCTTTCTTT
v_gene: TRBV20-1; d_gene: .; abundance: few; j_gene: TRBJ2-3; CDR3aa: CSAPPASRTDTQYF; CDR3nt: TGCAGTGCTCCCCCGGCTAGCCGCACAGATACGCAGTATTTT
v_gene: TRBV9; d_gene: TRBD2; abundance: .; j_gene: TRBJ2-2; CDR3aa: CASSIGGAYTGELFF; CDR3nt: TGTGCCAGCAGCATCGGGGGGGCATACACCGGGGAGCTGTTTTTT
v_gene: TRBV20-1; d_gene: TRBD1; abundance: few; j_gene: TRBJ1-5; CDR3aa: CSAGDRGQPQHF; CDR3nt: TGCAGTGCTGGGGACAGGGGGCAGCCCCAGCATTTT
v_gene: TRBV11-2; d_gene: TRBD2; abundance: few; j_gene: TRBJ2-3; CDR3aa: CASSLVGSRLTSGRAGDTQYF; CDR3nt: TGTGCCAGCAGCTTAGTAGGCTCGCGATTGACTAGCGGGAGGGCGGGAGATACGCAGTATTTT
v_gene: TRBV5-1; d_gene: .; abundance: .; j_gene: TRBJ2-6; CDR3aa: CASSLAGFAVGANVLTF; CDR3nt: TGCGCCAGCAGCTTGGCAGGCTTCGCGGTAGGGGCCAACGTCCTGACTTTC
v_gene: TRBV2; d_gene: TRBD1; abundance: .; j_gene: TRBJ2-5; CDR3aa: CASRSGTGGRETQYF; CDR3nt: TGTGCCAGCAGGTCCGGGACAGGGGGAAGAGAGACCCAGTACTTC
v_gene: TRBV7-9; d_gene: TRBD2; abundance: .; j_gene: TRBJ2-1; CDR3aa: CASLRGGGLEDEQFF; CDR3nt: TGTGCCAGCCTCCGGGGGGGCGGGCTTGAGGATGAGCAGTTCTTC
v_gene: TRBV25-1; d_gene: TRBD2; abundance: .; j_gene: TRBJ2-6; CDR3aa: CASSDHYERGSGANVLTF; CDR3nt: TGTGCCAGCAGTGACCACTACGAGCGGGGTTCTGGGGCCAACGTCCTGACTTTC
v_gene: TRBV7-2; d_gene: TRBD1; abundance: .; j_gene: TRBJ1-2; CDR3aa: CASSLGQGAWYGYTF; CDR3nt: TGTGCCAGCAGCTTAGGACAGGGAGCATGGTATGGCTACACCTTC
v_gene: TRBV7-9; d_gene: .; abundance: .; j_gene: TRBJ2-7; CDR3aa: CASSLTEEQYF; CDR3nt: TGTGCCAGCAGCTTGACTGAGGAGCAGTACTTC
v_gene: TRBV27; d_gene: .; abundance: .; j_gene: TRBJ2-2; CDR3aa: CASRAGGLSDTGELFF; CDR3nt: TGTGCCAGCAGGGCAGGGGGACTCTCGGACACCGGGGAGCTGTTTTTT
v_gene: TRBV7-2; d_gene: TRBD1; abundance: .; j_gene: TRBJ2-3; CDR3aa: CASSQHGQGAGDTQYF; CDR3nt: TGTGCCAGCAGCCAACATGGACAGGGGGCTGGAGATACGCAGTATTTT
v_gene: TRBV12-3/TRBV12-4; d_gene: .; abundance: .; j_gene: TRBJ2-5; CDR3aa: CASSKGGGETQYF; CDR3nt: TGTGCCAGCAGCAAGGGGGGGGGAGAGACCCAGTACTTC
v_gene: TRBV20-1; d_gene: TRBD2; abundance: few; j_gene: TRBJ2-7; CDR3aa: CSAPGGGSYEQYF; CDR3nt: TGCAGTGCGCCGGGGGGGGGTTCCTACGAGCAGTACTTC
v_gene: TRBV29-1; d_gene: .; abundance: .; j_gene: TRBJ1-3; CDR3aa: CSVLGQQSAGNTIYF; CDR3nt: TGCAGCGTTCTGGGGCAGCAAAGTGCTGGAAACACCATATATTTT
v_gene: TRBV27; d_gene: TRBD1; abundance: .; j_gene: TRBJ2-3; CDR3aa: CASSQMRDRGRYTQYF; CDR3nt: TGTGCCAGCAGTCAGATGCGGGACAGGGGACGGTATACGCAGTATTTT
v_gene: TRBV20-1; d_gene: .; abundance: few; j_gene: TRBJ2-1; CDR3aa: CSASPLSSYNEQFF; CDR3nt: TGCAGTGCTAGTCCTCTAAGCTCCTACAATGAGCAGTTCTTC
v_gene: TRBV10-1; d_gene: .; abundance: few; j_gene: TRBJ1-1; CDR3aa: CASSEAVMNTEAFF; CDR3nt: TGCGCCAGCAGTGAGGCAGTCATGAACACTGAAGCTTTCTTT
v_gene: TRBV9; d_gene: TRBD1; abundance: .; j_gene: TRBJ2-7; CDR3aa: CASSATGDAYEQYF; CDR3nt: TGTGCCAGCAGCGCCACAGGGGACGCCTACGAGCAGTACTTC
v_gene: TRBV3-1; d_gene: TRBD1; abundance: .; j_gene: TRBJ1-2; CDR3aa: CASSQVRTGGDYTF; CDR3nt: TGTGCCAGCAGCCAAGTGAGGACAGGGGGCGACTACACCTTC
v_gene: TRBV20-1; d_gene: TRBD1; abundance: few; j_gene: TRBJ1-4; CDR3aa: CSAREGQAFGFF; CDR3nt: TGCAGTGCTAGAGAAGGACAGGCGTTTGGGTTTTTT
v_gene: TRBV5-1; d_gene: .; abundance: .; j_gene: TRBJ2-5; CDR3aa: CASSFIPGEKETQYF; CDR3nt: TGCGCCAGCAGCTTTATCCCGGGGGAGAAAGAGACCCAGTACTTC
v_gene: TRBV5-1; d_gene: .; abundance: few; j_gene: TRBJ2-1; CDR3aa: CASSPSWGDNEQFF; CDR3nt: TGCGCCAGCAGCCCCTCTTGGGGAGACAATGAGCAGTTCTTC
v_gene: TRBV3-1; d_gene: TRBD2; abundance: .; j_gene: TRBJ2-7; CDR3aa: CASSQEGLAVYEQYF; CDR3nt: TGTGCCAGCAGCCAGGAGGGACTAGCAGTCTACGAGCAGTACTTC
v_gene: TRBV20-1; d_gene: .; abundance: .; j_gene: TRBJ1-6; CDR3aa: CSAPRGTATNSPLHF; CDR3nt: TGCAGTGCTCCCCGGGGGACCGCTACTAATTCACCCCTCCACTTT
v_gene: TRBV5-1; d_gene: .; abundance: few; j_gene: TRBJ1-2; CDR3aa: CARKRTNYGYTF; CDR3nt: TGCGCCAGGAAGAGGACTAACTATGGCTACACCTTC
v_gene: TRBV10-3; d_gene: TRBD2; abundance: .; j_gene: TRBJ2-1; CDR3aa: CAISESTSGRGSFF; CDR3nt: TGTGCCATCAGTGAGTCCACTAGCGGGAGAGGGTCGTTCTTC
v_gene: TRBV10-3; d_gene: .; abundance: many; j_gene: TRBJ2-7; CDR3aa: CAISGAYEQYF; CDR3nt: TGTGCCATCAGTGGAGCCTACGAGCAGTACTTC
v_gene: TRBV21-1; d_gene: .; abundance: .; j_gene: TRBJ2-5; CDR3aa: CASSPRRGGHQETQYF; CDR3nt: TGTGCCAGCAGCCCACGGCGCGGGGGCCACCAAGAGACCCAGTACTTC
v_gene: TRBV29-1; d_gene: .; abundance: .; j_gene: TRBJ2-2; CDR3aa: CSVERESSPFGELFF; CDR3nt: TGCAGCGTTGAGCGAGAGTCTTCCCCCTTCGGGGAGCTGTTTTTT
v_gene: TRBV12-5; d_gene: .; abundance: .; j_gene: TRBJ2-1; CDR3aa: CASGYGQVGGNEQFF; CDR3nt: TGTGCTAGTGGTTACGGACAGGTGGGGGGCAATGAGCAGTTCTTC
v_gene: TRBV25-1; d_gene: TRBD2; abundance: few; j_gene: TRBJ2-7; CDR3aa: CASSEWEGAGYEQYF; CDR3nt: TGTGCCAGCAGTGAATGGGAGGGAGCGGGATACGAGCAGTACTTC
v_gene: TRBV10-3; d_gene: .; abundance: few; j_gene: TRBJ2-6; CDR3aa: CASAGQTLSSGANVLTF; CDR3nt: TGTGCCAGCGCTGGACAGACTCTTAGCTCTGGGGCCAACGTCCTGACTTTC
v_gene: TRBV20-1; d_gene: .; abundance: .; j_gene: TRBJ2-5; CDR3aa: CSAREVGSVRGETQYF; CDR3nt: TGCAGTGCTAGAGAGGTGGGGTCCGTGAGGGGAGAGACCCAGTACTTC
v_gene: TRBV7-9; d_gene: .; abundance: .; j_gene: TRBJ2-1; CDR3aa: CASIGGRYNEQFF; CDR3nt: TGTGCCAGCATTGGTGGCAGGTACAATGAGCAGTTCTTC